Each of the 5 T cell receptor beta chains below was sequenced from the same sample in a study of blood T cell repertoires in COVID-19. The table came from immunoSEQ multiplex PCR; TCRdb's copy has only in-frame clones and leaves some out. The sample yields about 360,000 clones, more than 75% seen once. The material sequenced was peripheral blood. These receptors were taken from a human donor in a cohort sampled during active COVID-19.

The chain recombines TRBV10-3 with TRBJ1-6, with 9 bases matching TRBD1. In germline, CDR1 is ENHRY, CDR2 SYGVKD. The CDR3 contains 15 residues. V shed 0 bases, J shed 7 bases, and the junction held 1 base outside the gene matches. The CDR3 loop is CAISESGQGNSPLHF. CDR3 coding DNA: TGTGCCATCAGTGAGTCGGGACAGGGAAATTCACCCCTCCACTTT.

The chain uses TRBV11-3 and TRBJ1-6; 8 positions match TRBD1. V lost 1 base and J lost 7; bases outside the gene matches: 3. The CDR3 totals 15 residues. CDR1 and CDR2 (germline): SGHNT, YENEEA. CDR3 sequence: CASSLGQGANSPLHF. The CDR3 coding sequence is TGTGCCAGCAGCTTAGGGCAGGGGGCCAATTCACCCCTCCACTTT.

The chain links TRBV30 to TRBJ2-5; TRBD2 agrees at 7 bases. Trimming removed 5 bases from V and 5 bases from J; junction bases left unmatched: 8. Germline CDR1 GTSNPN, CDR2 SVGIG (reference sequence). This CDR3 contains 13 residues. CDR3 coding DNA: TGTGCCTGGGGCCTGTGGGGGGGGGAGACCCAGTACTTC. Translating it yields CAWGLWGGETQYF.

The CDR3 sequence: CASSDPGTDEKLFF. CDR3 nucleotides: TGCGCCAGCAGTGACCCCGGGACTGATGAAAAACTGTTTTTT. This rearrangement joins TRBV10-2 to TRBJ1-4; D might be TRBD1 (5 bases). This CDR3 spans 14 amino acids. Germline-derived CDR1 and CDR2 are WSHSY and SAAADI. V gave up 3 bases and J gave up 6 bases, with 11 bases separating them.

This clone was seen only a few times. V and J are TRBV4-1 and TRBJ1-5, with 8 positions matching TRBD1. Unmatched junction bases numbered 6, after V lost 4 bases and J lost 4 bases. CDR1 and CDR2 (germline): MGHRA, YSYEKL. The length of the CDR3 is 15 residues. CDR3 region: CASSLDRGQNQPQHF. The DNA for the CDR3 is TGCGCCAGCAGCCTCGACAGGGGTCAAAATCAGCCCCAGCATTTT.